The T cell receptor beta chain described here comes from a study of T-cell reconstitution after alpha-beta-depleted transplantation in children. The TCRbeta library was prepared with unique molecular identifiers. TCRdb re-derived calls from the PCR reads in MiXCR, one entry per CDR3 protein. There are about 690,000 distinct CDR3 sequences in the sample; roughly 17% occur only once, and about 1.1% lies in the top ten. This clonotype was observed at least ten times. J was trimmed by 9 bases and V by 1 base; bases with no gene match: 10. This CDR3 spans 15 amino acids. From germline, CDR1 is LNHDA and CDR2 SQIVND (reference sequence).

This clonotype was sampled from a human donor who donated a stem cell graft to a child with acute myeloid leukemia. The J gene is TRBJ2-7, the V gene TRBV19; 9 bases are a match to TRBD1. The sample consisted of PBMCs from the stem cell graft donor, taken from the stem cell graft. As DNA, the CDR3 is TGTGCCAGTAGTATAGTTCGGGACAGGGTAGAAGGGCAGTACTTC. This gives the protein CASSIVRDRVEGQYF. The whole variable domain, remainder taken from reference TRBV19 and TRBJ2-7, is DGGITQSPKYLFRKEGQNVTLSCEQNLNHDAMYWYRQDPGQGLRLIYYSQIVNDFQKGDIAEGYSVSREKKESFPLTVTSAQKNPTAFYLCASSIVRDRVEGQYFGPGTRLTVT.